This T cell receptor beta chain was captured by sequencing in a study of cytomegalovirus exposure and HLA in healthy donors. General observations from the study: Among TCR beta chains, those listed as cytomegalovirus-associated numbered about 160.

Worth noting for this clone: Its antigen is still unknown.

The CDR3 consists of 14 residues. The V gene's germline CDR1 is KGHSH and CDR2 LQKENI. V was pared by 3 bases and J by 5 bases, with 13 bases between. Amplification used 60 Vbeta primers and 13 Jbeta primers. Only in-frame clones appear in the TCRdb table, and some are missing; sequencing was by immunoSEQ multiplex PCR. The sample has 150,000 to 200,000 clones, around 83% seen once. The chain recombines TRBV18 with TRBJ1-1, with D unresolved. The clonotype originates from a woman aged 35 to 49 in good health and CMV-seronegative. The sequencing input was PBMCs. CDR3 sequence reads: CASSPPVSGTEAFF. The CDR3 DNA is TGTGCCAGCTCACCCCCGGTCAGCGGGACTGAAGCTTTCTTT.